A single T cell receptor (beta chain) is shown here with its context. The antigen is unknown. Looked up from germline, CDR1 is SEHNR and CDR2 is FQNEAQ (reference sequence). The CDR3 runs 12 residues. Trimming left V 11 bases short and J 5 bases short, with 12 bases between. This sample stems from a study of Graves' ophthalmopathy and Graves' hyperthyroidism. The study's findings and limits: Detection in blood was also observed for most expanded thyroid clonotypes above 0.001 frequency.

RNA transcripts served as template for amplifying TCR beta CDR3 sequences. HTBI primers were employed in first-round RT-PCR, then a second-round multiplex PCR followed. TCRdb passed the multiplex PCR reads through MiXCR, listing each CDR3 protein once. The repertoire holds 40,000 to 50,000 distinct CDR3 sequences, with around 50% as singletons. The source material was peripheral blood. V and J are TRBV7-9 and TRBJ2-2; D not resolved. This receptor was taken from an adult man with Graves' ophthalmopathy. This CDR3 is CALRVDTGELFF. The CDR3 bases are TGTGCCCTAAGGGTGGATACCGGGGAGCTGTTTTTT.